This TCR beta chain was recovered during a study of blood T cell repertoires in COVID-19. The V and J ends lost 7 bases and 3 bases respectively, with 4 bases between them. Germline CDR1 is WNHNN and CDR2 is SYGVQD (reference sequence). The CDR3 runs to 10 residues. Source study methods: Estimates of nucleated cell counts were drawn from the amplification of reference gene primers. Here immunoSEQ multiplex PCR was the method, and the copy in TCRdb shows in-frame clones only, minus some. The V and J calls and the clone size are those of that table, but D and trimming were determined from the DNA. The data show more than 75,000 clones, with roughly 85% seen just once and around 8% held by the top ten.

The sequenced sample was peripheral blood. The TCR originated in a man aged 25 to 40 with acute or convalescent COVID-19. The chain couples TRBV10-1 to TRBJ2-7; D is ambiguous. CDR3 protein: CASTFYEQYF. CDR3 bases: TGCGCCAGCACATTCTACGAGCAGTACTTC.